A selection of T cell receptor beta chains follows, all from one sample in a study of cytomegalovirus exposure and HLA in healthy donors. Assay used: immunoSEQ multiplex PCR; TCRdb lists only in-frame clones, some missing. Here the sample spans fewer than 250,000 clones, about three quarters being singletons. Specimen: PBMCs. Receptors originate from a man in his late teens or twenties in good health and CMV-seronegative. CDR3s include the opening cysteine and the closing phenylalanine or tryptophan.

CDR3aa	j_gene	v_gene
CASRPTGGGGTGELFF	TRBJ2-2	TRBV7-3
CASSFNPGQGRNEQFF	TRBJ2-1	TRBV5-4
CASSFRDSDNSPLHF	TRBJ1-6	TRBV7-8
CSVKPGLATDTQYF	TRBJ2-3	TRBV29-1
CASSMGGTGSEAFF	TRBJ1-1	TRBV19
CASSAPGQGDRYGYTF	TRBJ1-2	TRBV9
CASSTANQGMNTEAFF	TRBJ1-1	TRBV27
CASGRTVSNTEAFF	TRBJ1-1	TRBV28
CASSSPLGSEQFF	TRBJ2-1	TRBV27
CASSPTGSGANVLTF	TRBJ2-6	TRBV18
CASSLGTGGETQYF	TRBJ2-5	TRBV7-8
CASSPPDRHGYTF	TRBJ1-2	TRBV18
CASSPRTGGNTIYF	TRBJ1-3	TRBV11-2
CASSPRPDRVGNTIYF	TRBJ1-3	TRBV7-2
CSDNLAGGGSEQFF	TRBJ2-1	TRBV29-1
CASSESGNQPQHF	TRBJ1-5	TRBV25-1
CASSQGEGQVMAGELFF	TRBJ2-2	TRBV4-1
CSVEDRGTQYF	TRBJ2-3	TRBV29-1
CASSFGDVQYF	TRBJ2-7	TRBV7-9
CASSILSGANVLTF	TRBJ2-6	TRBV19
CASSQGLANDLDGEQFF	TRBJ2-1	TRBV9
CASSRAGGAGTDTQYF	TRBJ2-3	TRBV7-3
CSVGLGGIFPSYEQYF	TRBJ2-7	TRBV29-1
CASSSVAGGPTDTQYF	TRBJ2-3	TRBV5-4
CASSPLAPKRGLDWELFF	TRBJ2-2	TRBV11-2
CASSLTGMVYEQYF	TRBJ2-7	TRBV5-6
CASSPSTGATDTQYF	TRBJ2-3	TRBV7-3
CASSLAGGNNQPQHF	TRBJ1-5	TRBV5-6
CATRPGTDGNTIYF	TRBJ1-3	TRBV15
CASSHLAGGSDTQYF	TRBJ2-3	TRBV6-5
CASSVAEQGREKLFF	TRBJ1-4	TRBV9
CASREGGIGNQPQHF	TRBJ1-5	TRBV2
CASSLGRGLGQPMNTEAFF	TRBJ1-1	TRBV7-8
CASSAGLAETYEQYF	TRBJ2-7	TRBV9
CASSSTGNTEAFF	TRBJ1-1	TRBV7-3
CAWSGRGWKGTDGYTF	TRBJ1-2	TRBV30
CASNLRAGSETQYF	TRBJ2-5	TRBV7-2
CASRDSGALQETQYF	TRBJ2-5	TRBV6-5
CASSAGQSYGYTF	TRBJ1-2	TRBV28
CASSRASEETQYF	TRBJ2-5	TRBV7-8
CASSFLWIFGQNEKLFF	TRBJ1-4	TRBV6-8
CASSHQGALGNEKLFF	TRBJ1-4	TRBV28
CAWSRSGANVLTF	TRBJ2-6	TRBV30
CASSLPGQDEQYF	TRBJ2-7	TRBV11-3